Below are 14 T cell receptor beta chains sequenced from a single sample in a study of cytomegalovirus exposure and HLA in healthy donors. Use of 60 Vbeta and 13 Jbeta primers characterized the PCR. Data came from immunoSEQ multiplex PCR; TCRdb stores just in-frame clones and leaves some out. Among approximately 160,000 clones, about 65% were seen once, and the ten largest hold roughly 4.4%. Source material: PBMCs. Receptors originate from a woman younger than 35 in good health and CMV-seropositive.

CDR3 in DNA: TGTGCCTTCCACCAGGGGGCTGGGGTCAAAAACATTCAGTACTTC. Protein sequence: CAFHQGAGVKNIQYF. The V and J genes are TRBV30 and TRBJ2-4; 8 bases map to TRBD1. Germline CDR1 and CDR2: GTSNPN and SVGIG (reference sequence). This CDR3 comprises 15 residues. The V segment lost 7 bases and the J segment 3 bases; nucleotides outside the gene matches: 11.

This chain links TRBV2 with TRBJ1-2; D ambiguous. CDR1 is SNHLY, CDR2 FYNNEI, per germline. The V end was cut by 6 bases, the J end by 4 bases, with 12 bases between. CDR3 length: 13 amino acids. For the CDR3, the DNA is TGTGCCAGCAGCCGCCAGTTGCTCTATGGCTACACCTTC. It yields the protein CASSRQLLYGYTF.

The chain is built from TRBV28 and TRBJ1-1, with unresolved D. The CDR3 is made up of 12 amino acids. The V end was cut by 5 bases, the J end by 0 bases, with 4 bases between. The germline V gene has CDR1 MDHEN and CDR2 SYDVKM. CDR3 bases: TGTGCCAGCAGTCAAATGAACACTGAAGCTTTCTTT. It yields the protein CASSQMNTEAFF.

The V and J genes are TRBV18 and TRBJ2-7, with 7 nucleotides matching TRBD1. This CDR3 has 15 residues. V shed 3 bases and J 2 bases; nucleotides not matched to a gene: 7. CDR1 and CDR2 (germline): KGHSH, LQKENI. DNA for the CDR3: TGTGCCAGCTCACCTGCGACAGGGCTTACCTACGAGCAGTACTTC. It yields the protein CASSPATGLTYEQYF.

The CDR3 protein is CASSPTALAGGPYEQYF. CDR3 DNA sequence: TGCGCCAGCAGCCCCACAGCACTAGCGGGAGGTCCGTACGAGCAGTACTTC. The V call is TRBV4-1, the J call TRBJ2-7; 12 bases map to TRBD2. This CDR3 is built from 17 residues. Germline CDR1 MGHRA, CDR2 YSYEKL. The trim removed 4 bases at V and 4 bases at J, leaving 11 bases unmatched.

The V call is TRBV5-1, the J call TRBJ2-6, with 13 bases lining up with TRBD2. V was clipped by 4 bases and J by 3 bases; unmatched bases: 4. Per germline, CDR1 SGHRS and CDR2 YFSETQ. This CDR3 is 17 amino acids long. DNA for the CDR3: TGCGCCAGCAGCCTACGACTAGCGGGGGGTGGGGCCAACGTCCTGACTTTC. This sequence encodes CASSLRLAGGGANVLTF.

The chain has TRBV6-5 and TRBJ1-2, with D perhaps TRBD1 (5 bases). Trimming pared 4 bases from V and 4 bases from J, leaving 10 bases between. Germline V gene data show CDR1 as MNHEY and CDR2 as SVGAGI. This CDR3 spans 13 amino acids. In DNA, the CDR3 is TGTGCCAGCAGTTCCAGGGTGGGCTATGGCTACACCTTC. This gives the protein CASSSRVGYGYTF.

This chain links TRBV5-4 with TRBJ1-2; tentative D call: TRBD1 (5 bases). This CDR3 contains 14 residues. The V gene's germline CDR1 is SGHNT and CDR2 YYREEE (reference sequence). V was pared by 2 bases and J by 1 base, with 9 bases between. The CDR3 coding sequence is TGTGCCAGCAGCTTCGACAGCCTTAACTATGGCTACACCTTC. Protein product: CASSFDSLNYGYTF.

Of note for this clone: One end of the junction is discordant with germline, which a read error may explain. The rearrangement links TRBV4-3 to TRBJ2-1; possible D gene TRBD1, 6 bases. This CDR3 has 17 residues. The germline V gene encodes CDR1 LGHNA and CDR2 YSLEER. CDR3 nucleotide sequence: TGCGCCAGCAACCAAGGGCGAGGGATTACAGGGATCAATGAGCAGTTCTTC. Encoded protein: CASNQGRGITGINEQFF.

The chain has TRBV11-2 and TRBJ1-1; D is undetermined. This CDR3 has 14 residues. The ends were cut back, 4 bases at V and 3 bases at J, with 12 bases in the middle. Germline CDR1 SGHAT, CDR2 FQNNGV. The CDR3 coding sequence is TGTGCCAGCAGCTCCTACAGACAACACACTGAAGCTTTCTTT. Translating gives CASSSYRQHTEAFF.

This clone has just one count. The chain combines TRBV9 with TRBJ1-1, with unresolved D. Germline CDR1 and CDR2: SGDLS and YYNGEE. This CDR3 comprises 15 residues. The ends were cut back, 0 bases at V and 0 bases at J, with 9 bases in the middle. The CDR3 spells CASSVASFMNTEAFF. The DNA for the CDR3 is TGTGCCAGCAGCGTAGCGTCCTTTATGAACACTGAAGCTTTCTTT.

A single count supports this clone. The chain has TRBV28 and TRBJ1-1; TRBD1 matches 8 bases. V trimming: 4 bases; J trimming: 4 bases; junction bases outside the gene matches: 8. The CDR3 covers 15 residues. Germline values: CDR1 MDHEN, CDR2 SYDVKM. For the CDR3, the DNA is TGTGCCAGCAGTTCATTGACAGGGGCGCTCACTGAAGCTTTCTTT. Protein: CASSSLTGALTEAFF.

This clone was recorded only once. This sequence joins TRBV5-6 and TRBJ1-2; 7 bases match TRBD1. The J segment lost 2 bases and the V segment lost 5 bases, leaving 3 bases of the junction unmatched. The germline V gene encodes CDR1 SGHDT and CDR2 YYEEEE. This CDR3 is built from 13 residues. This CDR3 reads CASSEGQNYGYTF. The CDR3 DNA is TGTGCCAGCAGTGAGGGACAGAACTATGGCTACACCTTC.

The rearrangement uses TRBV7-8 and TRBJ1-5; possibly TRBD1 for D (5 bases). Trimming left V 3 bases short and J 3 bases short, with 9 bases between. Germline-derived CDR1 and CDR2 are SGHVS and FQNEAQ. The CDR3 length is 14 residues. The CDR3 loop is CASSFRDFNQPQHF. The CDR3 DNA reads TGTGCCAGCAGCTTCCGGGACTTCAATCAGCCCCAGCATTTT.